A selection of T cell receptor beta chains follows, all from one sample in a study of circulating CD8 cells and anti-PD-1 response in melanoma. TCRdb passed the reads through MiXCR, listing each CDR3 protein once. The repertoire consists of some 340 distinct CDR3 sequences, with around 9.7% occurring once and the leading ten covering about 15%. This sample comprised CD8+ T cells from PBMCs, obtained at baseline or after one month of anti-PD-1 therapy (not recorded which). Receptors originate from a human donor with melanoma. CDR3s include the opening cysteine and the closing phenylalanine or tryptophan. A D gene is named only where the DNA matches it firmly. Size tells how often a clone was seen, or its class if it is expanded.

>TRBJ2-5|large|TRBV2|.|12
CASLGLEETQYF
TGTGCCAGCCTGGGACTGGAAGAGACCCAGTACTTC
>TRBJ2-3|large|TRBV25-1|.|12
CASGWGTDTQYF
TGTGCCAGCGGATGGGGCACAGATACGCAGTATTTT
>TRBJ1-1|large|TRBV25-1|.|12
CASRTGNTEAFF
TGTGCCAGTAGGACGGGGAACACTGAAGCTTTCTTT
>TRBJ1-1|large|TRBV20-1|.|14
CSAFTLDGNTEAFF
TGCAGTGCATTCACCCTAGACGGAAACACTGAAGCTTTCTTT
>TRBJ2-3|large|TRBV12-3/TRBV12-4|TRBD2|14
CASSLIGGGDTQYF
TGTGCCAGCAGTTTAATCGGCGGGGGAGATACGCAGTATTTT
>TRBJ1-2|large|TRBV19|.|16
CASSITPVGGADGYTF
TGTGCCAGTAGTATAACCCCCGTAGGGGGGGCCGATGGCTACACCTTC
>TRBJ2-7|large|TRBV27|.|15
CASSLSPILGSEQYF
TGTGCCAGCAGTTTGAGTCCCATTTTAGGGTCCGAGCAGTACTTC
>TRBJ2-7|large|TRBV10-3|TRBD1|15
CAISDPGTGVYEQYF
TGTGCCATCAGTGATCCCGGGACAGGAGTTTACGAGCAGTACTTC
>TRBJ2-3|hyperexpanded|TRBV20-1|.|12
CSAGGGADTQYF
TGCAGTGCCGGAGGGGGAGCAGATACGCAGTATTTT
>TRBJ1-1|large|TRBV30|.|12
CAWSEENTEAFF
TGTGCCTGGAGTGAGGAGAACACTGAAGCTTTCTTT
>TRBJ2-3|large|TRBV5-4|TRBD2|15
CASSLGTSPADTQYF
TGTGCCAGCAGCTTGGGGACTAGTCCAGCAGATACGCAGTATTTT
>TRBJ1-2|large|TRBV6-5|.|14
CASSYGSATDGCTF
TGTGCCAGCAGTTACGGGTCGGCCACGGATGGCTGCACCTTC